These 25 T cell receptor beta chains were all obtained from the same sample, sequenced in a study of T cells in Graves' hyperthyroidism and ophthalmopathy. TCR beta CDR3 regions were amplified from RNA. An initial round of RT-PCR targeting the TCR CDR3 relied on the HTBI primer set. Using its own MiXCR run on the multiplex PCR reads, TCRdb lists one record per CDR3 protein. This table holds about 520,000 distinct CDR3 sequences, approximately 24% found once. Sequenced material: blood. These receptors all come from a woman between 25 and 40 years old with Graves' ophthalmopathy.

The chain is built from TRBV6-2 or TRBV6-3 and TRBJ1-1, with a weak D call TRBD1 (5 bases). The germline gives CDR1 MNHEY, CDR2 SVGEGT. This CDR3 region has 16 residues. Between the trimmed V and J ends, which lost 2 bases and 8 bases, there was a span of 21 bases. This chain's CDR3 is CASSYGAGSGRGEAFF. CDR3 nucleotide sequence: TGTGCCAGCAGTTACGGGGCAGGGTCGGGGAGGGGAGAAGCTTTCTTT.

The table lists this clonotype with many counts. The chain employs TRBV7-9 and TRBJ1-2; D call uncertain. Germline V gene data show CDR1 as SEHNR and CDR2 as FQNEAQ (reference sequence). This CDR3 region has 13 residues. V shed 3 bases and J shed 7 bases, with 12 bases lying between them. The CDR3 loop reads CASSFLSQAGYTF. The CDR3 coding sequence is TGTGCCAGCAGCTTCTTGAGCCAGGCTGGCTACACCTTC.

In its sample, this clonotype was seen a few times. The J gene is TRBJ2-5, the V gene TRBV30, with TRBD1 matching over 7 bases. This CDR3 is 13 amino acids long. The V gene's germline CDR1 is GTSNPN and CDR2 SVGIG (reference sequence). V dropped 0 bases and J dropped 6; count of bases not matched to a gene: 4. CDR3 amino acids: CAWSVSGGQTQYF. CDR3 sequence (DNA): TGTGCCTGGAGTGTCTCAGGGGGACAGACCCAGTACTTC.

Comment on this clonotype: One end of the junction fails to match germline, which may point to a read error. The gene calls are TRBV19 and TRBJ1-5, with a weak D call TRBD1 (5 bases). The CDR3 totals 11 residues. Looked up from germline, CDR1 is LNHDA and CDR2 is SQIVND (reference sequence). The CDR3 here is CTSGGNQPQHF. The CDR3 region has the DNA TGTACCAGTGGGGGAAATCAGCCCCAGCATTTT.

This clonotype was seen ten or more times. This sequence joins TRBV2 and TRBJ1-6, with 7 bases fitting TRBD1. This CDR3 has 13 residues. Trimming removed 3 bases from V and 8 bases from J; junction bases left unmatched: 1. CDR1 SNHLY and CDR2 FYNNEI come from the germline V gene. Written as DNA, the CDR3 is TGTGCCAGCAGTGACAGGGGGGATTCACCCCTCCACTTT. Translating gives CASSDRGDSPLHF.

The sample holds a few counts of this clonotype. V and J are TRBV6-1 and TRBJ2-7; D call uncertain. The CDR3 covers 15 residues. Trimming took off 4 bases at V and 3 bases at J, with 16 bases between the two ends. Germline CDR1 reads MNHNS; CDR2 reads SASEGT. CDR3 in amino acids: CASSATGNPHYEQYF. The CDR3 bases are TGTGCCAGCAGTGCAACCGGCAACCCCCACTACGAGCAGTACTTC.

This clonotype was seen repeatedly, ten times or more. The gene calls are TRBV6-5 and TRBJ1-5; 7 nucleotides match TRBD1. Germline V CDR1 and CDR2: MNHEY, SVGAGI. J gave up 0 bases and V 5 bases, and 10 bases lay outside the gene matches. The CDR3 loop spans 17 amino acids. For the CDR3, the DNA is TGTGCCAGCAGTCCGCTATCCGGGACAGATAGCAATCAGCCCCAGCATTTT. Amino acids: CASSPLSGTDSNQPQHF.

This clonotype was observed a few times. This chain joins TRBV2 and TRBJ2-5; D is uncertain. V lost 3 bases and J lost 7, with 3 bases in between. Germline values: CDR1 SNHLY, CDR2 FYNNEI. The CDR3 totals 10 residues. This CDR3 is CASSDSTQYF. The CDR3, as DNA: TGTGCCAGCAGTGACTCGACCCAGTACTTC.

This clonotype occurred many times. CDR3 sequence (DNA): TGTGCCAGCAGCCACCCTCTAGCGGGGGGTCTCTACGAGCAGTACTTC. As protein: CASSHPLAGGLYEQYF. This chain uses TRBV3-1 with TRBJ2-7; the match to TRBD2 covers 11 bases. Germline V gene lookup returns CDR1 LGHDT and CDR2 YNNKEL (reference sequence). The junction had 7 bases not matched to a gene; V was cut back by 3 bases and J by 3 bases. The CDR3 totals 16 residues.

V usage is TRBV6-1 and J usage is TRBJ1-3, with a possible D match to TRBD1 (5 bases). This CDR3 has 16 amino acids. Trimming took 6 bases from V and 2 from J, leaving 17 bases between them. CDR1 MNHNS and CDR2 SASEGT come from the germline V gene. The CDR3 nucleotides are TGTGCCAGCAGCACAGGCAGGGCGGCCACTGGAAACACCATATATTTT. Encoded protein: CASSTGRAATGNTIYF.

There are a few counts of this clonotype. A much larger clone lies a single base off, so this may be a read error. CDR3 region: CSVEEYGTGELFF. CDR3 nucleotide sequence: TGCAGCGTTGAAGAATATGGCACCGGGGAGCTGTTTTTT. The rearrangement joins TRBV29-1 to TRBJ2-2; D is undetermined. Trimming cost V 0 bases and J 4 bases, with 6 bases left between them. The CDR3 contains 13 residues. CDR1 and CDR2 from the germline V gene are SQVTM and ANQGSEA.

The chain recombines TRBV12-3 or TRBV12-4 with TRBJ1-2; tentative D call: TRBD1 (6 bases). The CDR3 covers 16 residues. V lost 4 bases and J 4 bases, leaving 19 bases between the germline ends. CDR3 protein: CASSSSYRVKFYGYTF. The CDR3 region has the DNA TGTGCCAGCAGTTCCTCGTACAGGGTTAAATTCTATGGCTACACCTTC.

This chain's CDR3 is CASSPPRGAGNYEQYF. CDR3 nucleotides: TGTGCCAGCAGTCCTCCCCGGGGGGCAGGCAACTACGAGCAGTACTTC. V and J are TRBV12-3 or TRBV12-4 and TRBJ2-7; perhaps TRBD2 as D (7 bases). V lost 5 bases to trimming and J lost 3 bases, with 20 bases between them. This CDR3 has 16 residues.

CDR3 coding DNA: TGTGCCAGCCAATCAATATACGAGCAGTACTTC. It specifies CASQSIYEQYF. This chain links TRBV28 with TRBJ2-7; unclear D gene. Germline V gene sequence: CDR1 MDHEN, CDR2 SYDVKM. The CDR3 spans 11 residues. V was cut by 8 bases and J by 4 bases, with 9 bases left in between.

This clonotype was seen at least ten times. The chain links TRBV30 to TRBJ1-1; D not certain. V lost 4 bases and J lost 0, with 9 bases in between. CDR3 length equals 13 residues. Germline V gene lookup returns CDR1 GTSNPN and CDR2 SVGIG (reference sequence). The chain's CDR3 is CAWILLMNTEAFF. The CDR3 nucleotides read TGTGCCTGGATCCTACTTATGAACACTGAAGCTTTCTTT.

V and J are TRBV11-2 and TRBJ2-5; 9 bases line up with TRBD2. This CDR3 region has 15 residues. CDR1 SGHAT and CDR2 FQNNGV come from the germline V gene. The J segment lost 3 bases and the V segment lost 3 bases, leaving 5 bases of the junction unmatched. CDR3 residues: CASSFLAGLEETQYF. The CDR3 nucleotides read TGTGCCAGCAGCTTCCTAGCGGGGTTAGAAGAGACCCAGTACTTC. The full variable domain, rest sourced from reference TRBV11-2 and TRBJ2-5, is EAGVAQSPRYKIIEKRQSVAFWCNPISGHATLYWYQQILGQGPKLLIQFQNNGVVDDSQLPKDRFSAERLKGVDSTLKIQPAKLEDSAVYLCASSFLAGLEETQYFGPGTRLLVL.

The chain joins TRBV20-1 to TRBJ1-5; possibly TRBD1 for D (6 bases). The germline V gene has CDR1 DFQATT and CDR2 SNEGSKA (reference sequence). Trimming stripped 6 bases from V and 3 bases from J, with 12 bases between. The CDR3 runs 13 residues. CDR3 residues: CSASTGYNQPQHF. CDR3 in DNA: TGCAGTGCAAGTACAGGGTACAATCAGCCCCAGCATTTT.

This clonotype was counted at least ten times. The chain has TRBV19 and TRBJ2-2; D not resolved. Germline V gives CDR1 LNHDA, CDR2 SQIVND (reference sequence). Trimming took 6 bases from V and 2 from J, leaving 10 bases between them. The CDR3 consists of 14 residues. The chain's CDR3 is CASSPRYNTGELFF. DNA of the CDR3: TGTGCCAGTAGCCCCCGCTATAACACCGGGGAGCTGTTTTTT.

Ten or more counts support this clonotype. The CDR3 loop reads CSANPVVDWNQPQHF. CDR3 coding DNA: TGCAGTGCCAACCCCGTTGTGGATTGGAATCAGCCCCAGCATTTT. The rearrangement links TRBV20-1 to TRBJ1-5, with no clear D. Between the trimmed V and J ends, which lost 6 bases and 4 bases, there was a span of 19 bases. Germline CDR1 and CDR2: DFQATT and SNEGSKA (reference sequence). This CDR3 has 15 residues.

Notes on this clonotype: A clone one base away is much larger, so this may be a read error. This rearrangement joins TRBV6-2 or TRBV6-3 to TRBJ2-2; D may be TRBD2 (5 bases). This CDR3 has 19 residues. In germline, CDR1 is MNHEY, CDR2 SVGEGT. The CDR3 here is CASRALPGSYRHPTGELCF. The CDR3 nucleotides are TGTGCCAGCAGAGCCCTCCCAGGCTCTTATAGACATCCAACCGGGGAGCTGTGTTTT.

The chain recombines TRBV2 with TRBJ2-7; 9 bases are a match to TRBD2. V shed 4 bases and J 2 bases; nucleotides not matched to a gene: 9. CDR3 length equals 16 residues. The germline V gene encodes CDR1 SNHLY and CDR2 FYNNEI. CDR3 bases: TGTGCCAGCAGTGTCCTGAGTAGCGGGGGCACCTACGAGCAGTACTTC. It codes for CASSVLSSGGTYEQYF.

At least ten counts were recorded for this clonotype. The chain is built from TRBV27 and TRBJ2-7, with TRBD2 as a possible D gene (7 bases). The V and J ends lost 6 bases and 3 bases respectively, with 12 bases between them. Germline assignment: CDR1 MNHEY and CDR2 SMNVEV (reference sequence). This CDR3 spans 13 amino acids. CDR3 coding DNA: TGTGCCAGCAGCATAGGGGGGGGCTACGAGCAGTACTTC. The encoded protein is CASSIGGGYEQYF.

The sample holds many counts of this clonotype. The V and J genes are TRBV20-1 and TRBJ1-2; D unresolved. V was cut by 3 bases and J by 2 bases, with 19 bases left in between. CDR1 DFQATT and CDR2 SNEGSKA come from the germline V gene (reference sequence). The CDR3 runs 16 residues. Here the CDR3 reads CSASIFRVSTNYGYTF. CDR3 DNA: TGCAGTGCTAGTATCTTCCGGGTCTCTACGAACTATGGCTACACCTTC.

This clonotype was counted many times. This chain joins TRBV20-1 and TRBJ2-2, with D possibly TRBD1 on 6 matching bases. In germline, CDR1 is DFQATT, CDR2 SNEGSKA (reference sequence). The V and J ends lost 5 bases and 0 bases respectively, with 10 bases between them. The CDR3 is 14 amino acids. CDR3 loop: CSAPGDPNTGELFF. In DNA form, the CDR3 reads TGCAGTGCTCCAGGGGATCCGAACACCGGGGAGCTGTTTTTT.

This clonotype was detected ten times or more. The V gene is TRBV6-5, the J gene TRBJ1-1; D possibly corresponds to TRBD1 (5 bases). This CDR3 comprises 16 residues. Germline V gene data show CDR1 as MNHEY and CDR2 as SVGAGI. V lost 0 bases and J 2 bases, leaving 13 bases between the germline ends. The CDR3 here is CASSYSVGQGNTEAFF. Here the CDR3 DNA reads TGTGCCAGCAGTTACTCGGTTGGGCAGGGAAACACTGAAGCTTTCTTT.